Below, 17 T cell receptor beta chains from the same sample are listed, as sequenced in a study of CXCR3-negative and CXCR3-positive naive CD8 T cells. Preparation of TRB cDNA libraries relied on 5' RACE carrying UMI labels. TCRdb reprocessed the 5' RACE reads and reports one entry per CDR3 protein, with no DNA. Here the sample table reports 50,000 to 60,000 distinct CDR3 sequences. The specimen was naive CXCR3- CD8+ T cells from blood. Subset denoted: CD45RO-CCR7+CD27+CD95- naive CD8+ T cells lacking CXCR3 (TNR3-). These receptors were obtained from a human donor in good health. Some clones in this sample may be carry-over from other donors' samples.

The chain uses TRBV18 and TRBJ2-7; TCRdb picks TRBD1, but there is no DNA to check that call. Germline V gives CDR1 KGHSH, CDR2 LQKENI. The CDR3 covers 16 residues. The CDR3 here is CASSPTDRLSSYEQYF.

The chain recombines TRBV27 with TRBJ2-5; the D gene TCRdb calls, TRBD1, cannot be checked with no DNA. The length of the CDR3 is 13 residues. From germline, CDR1 is MNHEY and CDR2 SMNVEV (reference sequence). The CDR3 spells CASSFRGQETQYF.

The rearrangement joins TRBV4-3 to TRBJ1-5; without DNA, the TCRdb call of TRBD1 cannot be checked. There are 15 residues in the CDR3. Germline values: CDR1 LGHNA, CDR2 YSLEER. The CDR3 loop is CASSPYAGGEQPQHF.

The chain couples TRBV18 to TRBJ2-7; TCRdb picks TRBD2, but there is no DNA to check that call. CDR3 length equals 17 residues. Per the germline V gene, CDR1 is KGHSH and CDR2 is LQKENI. The CDR3 is CASRSAASGPLPYEQYF.

V gene TRBV7-8 combines with J gene TRBJ1-1; TCRdb's assignment of TRBD1 cannot be checked, as there is no DNA. CDR1 SGHVS and CDR2 FQNEAQ come from the germline V gene. This CDR3 comprises 13 residues. CDR3 region: CASSLGGAVEAFF.

The chain joins TRBV21-1 to TRBJ2-1. TRBV21-1 is noted as a pseudogene. The CDR3 extends over 13 amino acids. CDR3 sequence: CASSPKQYNEQSF.

The J gene is TRBJ1-2, the V gene TRBV6-2 or TRBV6-3; TCRdb selects TRBD1, and the lack of DNA leaves this call unchecked. Germline loops: CDR1 MNHEY, CDR2 SVGEGT. The CDR3 loop spans 15 amino acids. The CDR3 region is CASSPEGQPLYGYTF.

According to its frequency, this clonotype is medium-sized. This chain links TRBV4-2 with TRBJ2-7. CDR1 is LGHNA and CDR2 is YNFKEQ in the germline V gene. The CDR3 runs 14 residues. This CDR3 is CASSQGRLGYEQYF.

The chain links TRBV29-1 to TRBJ1-2; no DNA is available, so the TRBD1 call from TCRdb remains unchecked. The CDR3 contains 11 residues. The germline CDR1 and CDR2 sequences are SQVTM and ANQGSEA. CDR3 residues: CSAPENYGYTF. Supplemented by reference TRBV29-1 and TRBJ1-2, the full variable domain reads SAVISQKPSRDICQRGTSLTIQCQVDSQVTMMFWYRQQPGQSLTLIATANQGSEATYESGFVIDKFPISRPNLTFSTLTVSNMSPEDSSIYLCSAPENYGYTFGSGTRLTVV.

The chain recombines TRBV5-1 with TRBJ2-1; absent DNA, TCRdb's TRBD1 call cannot be checked. The CDR3 totals 12 residues. Germline assignment: CDR1 SGHRS and CDR2 YFSETQ. The CDR3 here is CASSLNGAEQFF.

V usage is TRBV28 and J usage is TRBJ2-2; lacking DNA, the TRBD2 call made by TCRdb goes unchecked. The CDR3 has 15 amino acids. The germline V gene encodes CDR1 MDHEN and CDR2 SYDVKM. The chain's CDR3 is CATNSGRQNTGELFF.

This rearrangement joins TRBV19 to TRBJ2-2; without DNA, the TCRdb call of TRBD1 cannot be checked. This CDR3 has 14 amino acids. From germline, CDR1 is LNHDA and CDR2 SQIVND (reference sequence). The CDR3 sequence: CASSPGQIPGELFF.

The chain is built from TRBV7-6 and TRBJ2-1; TCRdb gives TRBD2 as the D gene, but with no DNA this cannot be confirmed. The germline V gene has CDR1 SGHVS and CDR2 FNYEAQ. The CDR3 length is 16 residues. CDR3 amino acids: CASSSPFREEHNEQFF.

This chain uses TRBV20-1 with TRBJ2-1. Germline-derived CDR1 and CDR2 are DFQATT and SNEGSKA (reference sequence). This CDR3 is 16 amino acids long. CDR3 in amino acids: CSARSVTQAIYNEQFF.

The chain couples TRBV29-1 to TRBJ1-2; TCRdb names TRBD1, which stays unverified in the absence of DNA. The germline V gene encodes CDR1 SQVTM and CDR2 ANQGSEA. This CDR3 is 13 amino acids long. The CDR3: CSVPRQGVYGYTF.

V gene TRBV4-3 combines with J gene TRBJ1-1; TCRdb gives TRBD1 as the D gene, but with no DNA this cannot be confirmed. Germline CDR1 is LGHNA and CDR2 is YSLEER. The CDR3 spans 13 residues. CDR3 loop: CASSPQGPREAFF.

This sequence joins TRBV4-2 and TRBJ2-7; the D call from TCRdb, TRBD2, cannot be confirmed without DNA. Germline V CDR1 and CDR2: LGHNA, YNFKEQ. CDR3 length equals 14 residues. CDR3 loop: CASSQGTTAYEQYF.